This entry lists 5 T cell receptor beta chains sequenced from one sample in a study of shared clonotypes between healthy human individuals. Only in-frame clones appear in the TCRdb table, and some are missing; sequencing was by immunoSEQ multiplex PCR. The sample holds roughly 2 million clones, about 95% seen once. Terminally differentiated effector memory CD45RA+ cells were excluded from the naive CD8 cells, which were CD45RO-negative and positively selected for CCR7. Sequenced material: naive CD8+ T cells sorted from blood. These TCRs come from a man in his late teens or twenties in good health.

This clone was recorded only once. The chain couples TRBV6-1 to TRBJ2-5; 9 positions match TRBD1. The last part of the DNA fits TRBJ2-7 better; the J call may be wrong. The V gene's germline CDR1 is MNHNS and CDR2 SASEGT. This CDR3 is 14 amino acids long. The CDR3 spells CASRPGTGIYEQYF. The CDR3 nucleotides are TGTGCCAGCAGGCCCGGGACAGGGATCTACGAGCAGTACTTC.

The gene calls are TRBV7-2 and TRBJ1-4, with D maybe TRBD1 (6 bases). Per the germline V gene, CDR1 is SGHTA and CDR2 is FQGNSA. V dropped 5 bases and J dropped 6 bases, with 19 bases sitting between them. The length of the CDR3 is 16 residues. The CDR3 sequence is CASSERGTSADEKLFF. The CDR3 DNA is TGTGCCAGCAGCGAGAGGGGGACATCGGCGGATGAAAAACTGTTTTTT.

The V and J genes are TRBV28 and TRBJ2-3; 7 bases are a match to TRBD2. CDR1 and CDR2 (germline): MDHEN, SYDVKM. The CDR3 contains 15 residues. After removal of 3 bases from V and 2 bases from J, the junction contained 5 bases not matched to a gene. CDR3 protein: CASSLLADPTDTQYF. The CDR3 nucleotides read TGTGCCAGCAGTTTGCTAGCGGACCCCACAGATACGCAGTATTTT.

V and J are TRBV27 and TRBJ2-2; D remains unclear. Germline CDR1 reads MNHEY; CDR2 reads SMNVEV (reference sequence). Trimming removed 7 bases at V and 2 bases at J, with 20 bases between. This CDR3 spans 17 amino acids. This CDR3 reads CASTISILGLNTGELFF. DNA of the CDR3: TGTGCCAGCACCATCTCCATCTTGGGGTTAAACACCGGGGAGCTGTTTTTT.

V gene TRBV10-2 combines with J gene TRBJ2-2; 7 bases are shared with TRBD2. The CDR3 consists of 15 residues. Unmatched junction bases numbered 4, after V lost 4 bases and J lost 2 bases. Germline V gene data show CDR1 as WSHSY and CDR2 as SAAADI. CDR3 residues: CASSGAGVNTGELFF. In DNA form, the CDR3 reads TGCGCCAGCAGTGGGGCGGGGGTTAACACCGGGGAGCTGTTTTTT.